These T cell receptor beta chains were read from a single sample in a study of T cells after posttransplantation cyclophosphamide. The protocol was immunoSEQ multiplex PCR, while the TCRdb copy is restricted to in-frame clones and leaves out a portion. This table holds about 7,700 clones with no singletons; the top ten claim over 5.5%. The sample was PBMCs, taken after allogeneic stem cell transplant with posttransplant cyclophosphamide. These receptor sequences come from a female patient in her 50s who received an allogeneic stem cell transplant from an unrelated donor, was CMV-positive, and had acute GVHD only. Some of the T cells may derive from the graft donor. CDR3s include the opening cysteine and the closing phenylalanine or tryptophan. Fields, in order: V gene, J gene, clone size, D gene, CDR3 protein, CDR3 DNA. The D gene is left open where the match is weak. Clone size is stated in some rows and not others, as once, few, many or a class when expanded.

V: TRBV25-1
J: TRBJ2-1
size: many
D: TRBD1
CDR3: CASRGDRGEYEQFF
DNA: TGTGCCAGCAGAGGGGACAGGGGAGAATATGAGCAGTTCTTC

V: TRBV10-3
J: TRBJ1-1
size: many
D: .
CDR3: CAISVNSKNTEAFF
DNA: TGTGCCATCAGTGTGAACAGCAAGAACACTGAAGCTTTCTTT

V: TRBV5-6
J: TRBJ2-7
size: .
D: TRBD1
CDR3: CASSPGTVHEQYF
DNA: TGTGCCAGCAGCCCAGGGACAGTCCACGAGCAGTACTTC

V: TRBV10-3
J: TRBJ1-1
size: .
D: .
CDR3: CAISEFNTEAFF
DNA: TGTGCCATCAGCGAGTTCAATACTGAAGCTTTCTTT

V: TRBV6-6
J: TRBJ2-7
size: many
D: .
CDR3: CASSPTDYEQYF
DNA: TGTGCCAGCAGTCCGACAGATTACGAGCAGTACTTC

V: TRBV5-1
J: TRBJ2-6
size: many
D: TRBD1
CDR3: CASSLAGTGGASGANVLTF
DNA: TGCGCCAGCAGCTTGGCGGGGACAGGGGGCGCCTCCGGGGCCAACGTCCTGACTTTC

V: TRBV12-5
J: TRBJ2-1
size: medium-sized
D: .
CDR3: CASGLVGGDESSSYNEQFF
DNA: TGTGCTAGTGGTTTGGTAGGGGGGGATGAATCGAGCTCCTACAATGAGCAGTTCTTC

V: TRBV6-5
J: TRBJ2-3
size: .
D: .
CDR3: CASTGPGGTDTQYF
DNA: TGTGCCAGCACCGGACCGGGAGGCACAGATACGCAGTATTTT

V: TRBV28
J: TRBJ2-1
size: many
D: .
CDR3: CASSLKGISYNEQFF
DNA: TGTGCCAGCAGTTTAAAGGGGATCTCCTACAATGAGCAGTTCTTC

V: TRBV6-5
J: TRBJ1-1
size: medium-sized
D: TRBD1
CDR3: CASSHRGMNTEAFF
DNA: TGTGCCAGCAGTCACAGGGGCATGAACACTGAAGCTTTCTTT

V: TRBV15
J: TRBJ2-7
size: many
D: .
CDR3: CATSRDLDTYEQYF
DNA: TGTGCCACCAGCAGAGATTTAGACACCTACGAGCAGTACTTC

V: TRBV6-1
J: TRBJ2-5
size: many
D: TRBD1
CDR3: CASRDRGEGETQYF
DNA: TGTGCCAGCCGGGACAGGGGAGAGGGGGAGACCCAGTACTTC

V: TRBV6-5
J: TRBJ2-3
size: many
D: .
CDR3: CASSYRGLTQYF
DNA: TGTGCCAGCAGTTATCGCGGGCTTACGCAGTATTTT

V: TRBV20-1
J: TRBJ2-5
size: many
D: .
CDR3: CSARYKETQYF
DNA: TGCAGTGCTAGATACAAAGAGACCCAGTACTTC

V: TRBV5-8
J: TRBJ1-1
size: medium-sized
D: .
CDR3: CASSEVSMAFF
DNA: TGTGCCAGCAGCGAGGTCTCGATGGCTTTCTTT

V: TRBV29-1
J: TRBJ1-3
size: many
D: TRBD1
CDR3: CSALLTGGSSGNTIYF
DNA: TGCAGCGCTTTATTAACAGGGGGTTCCTCTGGAAACACCATATATTTT

V: TRBV18
J: TRBJ1-1
size: medium-sized
D: .
CDR3: CASSPTGLNTEAFF
DNA: TGTGCCAGCTCACCAACCGGGTTGAACACTGAAGCTTTCTTT

V: TRBV7-9
J: TRBJ2-5
size: many
D: .
CDR3: CASSLDDRQDNQETQYF
DNA: TGTGCCAGCAGCTTAGATGACCGACAAGATAACCAAGAGACCCAGTACTTC

V: TRBV9
J: TRBJ2-1
size: many
D: TRBD2
CDR3: CASSGTLASSYNEQFF
DNA: TGTGCCAGCAGCGGGACACTAGCGTCCTCCTACAATGAGCAGTTCTTC

V: TRBV10-3
J: TRBJ2-6
size: medium-sized
D: .
CDR3: CAIRSGAGANVLTF
DNA: TGTGCCATCAGGTCAGGGGCTGGGGCCAACGTCCTGACTTTC

V: TRBV7-2
J: TRBJ2-7
size: many
D: TRBD1
CDR3: CASSSPGTGSYEQYF
DNA: TGTGCCAGCAGCTCCCCCGGGACAGGGTCCTACGAGCAGTACTTC

V: TRBV29-1
J: TRBJ2-5
size: many
D: .
CDR3: CSVGQSGYETQYF
DNA: TGCAGCGTCGGACAATCAGGGTACGAGACCCAGTACTTC

V: TRBV10-3
J: TRBJ2-7
size: many
D: .
CDR3: CATNWASYEQYF
DNA: TGTGCCACTAATTGGGCATCCTACGAGCAGTACTTC

V: TRBV6-5
J: TRBJ2-5
size: many
D: .
CDR3: CASSYSSSLETQYF
DNA: TGTGCCAGCAGTTACTCGAGTAGTCTGGAGACCCAGTACTTC

V: TRBV10-3
J: TRBJ2-1
size: many
D: TRBD1
CDR3: CAISEGGQGGDEQFF
DNA: TGTGCCATCAGTGAGGGCGGACAGGGTGGGGATGAGCAGTTCTTC

V: TRBV15
J: TRBJ2-3
size: many
D: .
CDR3: CATSRAGDTQYF
DNA: TGTGCCACCAGCAGAGCGGGAGATACGCAGTATTTT

V: TRBV13
J: TRBJ1-2
size: many
D: TRBD1
CDR3: CASSGGTGANYGYTF
DNA: TGTGCCAGCAGCGGGGGGACAGGAGCTAACTATGGCTACACCTTC

V: TRBV5-1
J: TRBJ2-7
size: large
D: .
CDR3: CASSWDKTYEQYF
DNA: TGCGCCAGCAGCTGGGACAAAACCTACGAGCAGTACTTC

V: TRBV29-1
J: TRBJ2-3
size: many
D: TRBD2
CDR3: CSVDNHGLAGSPASSLGADTQYF
DNA: TGCAGCGTTGACAACCATGGACTAGCGGGGAGCCCCGCCTCCTCACTCGGGGCAGATACGCAGTATTTT

V: TRBV28
J: TRBJ2-5
size: .
D: .
CDR3: CASSPFRVQETQYF
DNA: TGTGCCAGCAGTCCTTTCAGGGTTCAAGAGACCCAGTACTTC

V: TRBV30
J: TRBJ2-3
size: many
D: .
CDR3: CAWSVAGTDTQYF
DNA: TGTGCCTGGAGTGTGGCGGGCACAGATACGCAGTATTTT

V: TRBV28
J: TRBJ1-2
size: many
D: TRBD1
CDR3: CASSQGAHHYGYTF
DNA: TGTGCCAGCAGCCAGGGGGCGCATCACTATGGCTACACCTTC

V: TRBV4-1
J: TRBJ2-5
size: many
D: .
CDR3: CASSQERGGAWTQYF
DNA: TGCGCCAGCAGCCAAGAAAGGGGCGGGGCGTGGACCCAGTACTTC

V: TRBV27
J: TRBJ2-2
size: many
D: .
CDR3: CASSLRGAFTGELFF
DNA: TGTGCCAGCAGTTTACGGGGGGCGTTTACCGGGGAGCTGTTTTTT

V: TRBV21-1
J: TRBJ1-5
size: many
D: .
CDR3: CASSNQANQPQHF
DNA: TGTGCCAGCAGCAACCAGGCCAATCAGCCCCAGCATTTT

V: TRBV5-6
J: TRBJ2-5
size: many
D: .
CDR3: CASSLRRMGSGETQYF
DNA: TGTGCCAGCAGCTTGAGGAGGATGGGAAGCGGGGAGACCCAGTACTTC

V: TRBV5-6
J: TRBJ2-5
size: many
D: TRBD1
CDR3: CASSPDRVWRETQYF
DNA: TGTGCCAGCAGTCCCGACAGGGTGTGGAGAGAGACCCAGTACTTC

V: TRBV5-6
J: TRBJ2-7
size: few
D: TRBD2
CDR3: CASSGGLAGGTYEQYF
DNA: TGTGCCAGCAGCGGGGGACTAGCGGGAGGGACCTACGAGCAGTACTTC

V: TRBV4-1
J: TRBJ2-7
size: many
D: TRBD1
CDR3: CASSQGQGGFEQYF
DNA: TGCGCCAGCAGCCAGGGACAGGGGGGTTTTGAGCAGTACTTC

V: TRBV18
J: TRBJ2-5
size: many
D: TRBD2
CDR3: CASSPPKVGLATETQYF
DNA: TGTGCCAGCTCACCACCGAAAGTGGGACTAGCCACGGAGACCCAGTACTTC

V: TRBV28
J: TRBJ2-1
size: many
D: .
CDR3: CASRDDRRNEQFF
DNA: TGTGCCAGCAGGGACGACAGAAGGAATGAGCAGTTCTTC

V: TRBV4-3
J: TRBJ2-1
size: medium-sized
D: TRBD2
CDR3: CASSQDPASGTYNEQFF
DNA: TGCGCCAGCAGCCAAGATCCCGCTAGCGGGACCTACAATGAGCAGTTCTTC

V: TRBV19
J: TRBJ1-4
size: many
D: TRBD1
CDR3: CASSQTGGDEKLFF
DNA: TGTGCCAGTAGCCAGACAGGGGGTGATGAAAAACTGTTTTTT

V: TRBV10-3
J: TRBJ1-2
size: many
D: TRBD1
CDR3: CAISEDREVYGYTF
DNA: TGTGCCATCAGTGAGGACAGGGAAGTCTATGGCTACACCTTC